The T cell receptor beta chain under discussion was sequenced for a study of shared clonotypes between healthy human individuals. Sequenced by immunoSEQ multiplex PCR; TCRdb stores in-frame clones only, minus some. The sample holds 500,000 to 700,000 clones; roughly 95% are singletons and the top ten take approximately 0.12%. Germline V CDR1 and CDR2: MNHEY, SMNVEV (reference sequence). V was shortened by 4 bases and J by 7 bases, with 14 bases between the two germline ends. The CDR3 runs to 13 residues. CD45RO-negative, CCR7-positively selected cells formed the naive CD8 fraction, excluding terminally differentiated effector memory CD45RA+ cells. Donors comprised healthy HIV-negative adults lacking recent acute infections or vaccinations. A remark on this clone: Antigen specificity is unknown.

Whole-study results and caveats: Read depth was anticipated to influence clonotype sharing among donors.

The chain joins TRBV27 to TRBJ2-7; D remains unclear. The TCR comes from a young woman in good health. The specimen sequenced was naive CD8+ T cells sorted from blood. The CDR3, as DNA: TGTGCCAGCAGTTCGACGGAACACCGAGAGCAGTACTTC. It codes for CASSSTEHREQYF.